These 2 T cell receptor beta chains originate from one sample sequenced in a study of OX40 agonist ivuxolimab in advanced cancers. Generated by immunoSEQ multiplex PCR, the TCRdb table keeps only in-frame clones and is missing some. The data contain tens of thousands of clones, about 89% of them singletons. Sequenced here: CD4+ or CD8+ T cells sorted from blood, sampled in a trial of the OX40 agonist ivuxolimab. The receptors originated from an adult with an advanced solid tumor such as melanoma, head and neck, liver or kidney cancer.

The V gene is TRBV14, the J gene TRBJ1-6, with D maybe TRBD1 (5 bases). V lost 5 bases, J lost 4 bases, and 12 bases lay in between. Per germline, CDR1 SGHDN and CDR2 FVKESK. The CDR3 runs to 15 residues. The CDR3 loop reads CASSNRISYNSPLHF. For the CDR3, the DNA is TGTGCCAGCAGCAACAGGATTTCTTATAATTCACCCCTCCACTTT.

This clone was seen a handful of times. This chain uses TRBV19 with TRBJ1-6; D ambiguous. The germline gives CDR1 LNHDA, CDR2 SQIVND (reference sequence). The ends were cut back, 3 bases at V and 7 bases at J, with 16 bases in the middle. This CDR3 is built from 16 residues. CDR3 in amino acids: CASSIPLGGRNSPLHF. In DNA, the CDR3 is TGTGCCAGTAGTATCCCGCTGGGAGGACGGAATTCACCCCTCCACTTT.